The rows below give T cell receptor beta chains drawn from one sample of a study of CD8 T cells in ankylosing spondylitis. Each CDR3 protein gets one entry after TCRdb re-called the 5' RACE reads with MiXCR. The data show 180,000 or so distinct CDR3 sequences, with roughly 12% seen just once and 25% to 35% held by the top ten. The sample comprised blood, either unsorted or a sorted T cell fraction (not recorded which). All receptors come from a male donor with ankylosing spondylitis or in good health (not recorded which). The CDR3 runs from the conserved cysteine through the conserved F or W. D genes are given only for firm matches. Expanded clones are given a class, and other clones once, few, many or no size at all.

v_call	clone_size	cdr3_length	j_call	d_call	cdr3_nt	cdr3_aa
TRBV7-2	many	16	TRBJ2-7	.	TGTGCCAGCAGCTTAGCGGGAGGTACAGGATCCTACGAGCAGTACTTC	CASSLAGGTGSYEQYF
TRBV20-1	many	14	TRBJ2-1	TRBD1	TGCAGTGCTAGAGTAAACAGGGGCTACAATGAGCAGTTCTTC	CSARVNRGYNEQFF
TRBV5-1	few	16	TRBJ1-5	.	TGCGCCAACCAGCAGCAGGGGAGAGGGGCGAATCAGCCCCAGCATTTT	CANQQQGRGANQPQHF
TRBV2	many	13	TRBJ1-2	.	TGTGCCAGCAGTGAATCTTCTTTCGGCCGTATCACCTTC	CASSESSFGRITF
TRBV6-1	few	15	TRBJ1-5	TRBD1	TGTGCCAGCAGTCTGACAGGGTCCAGCAATCAGCCCCAGCATTTT	CASSLTGSSNQPQHF
TRBV5-1	.	17	TRBJ2-7	TRBD2	TGCGCCAGCAGTTCTCGGGGGACTAGCCTTCCGTCGTCCGAGCAGTACTTC	CASSSRGTSLPSSEQYF
TRBV12-3/TRBV12-4	.	17	TRBJ1-5	.	TGTGCCAGCAGTTTGATGTCAGGGGAATATAGCAATCAGCCCCAGCATTTT	CASSLMSGEYSNQPQHF
TRBV27	many	16	TRBJ1-6	.	TGTGCCAGCAGTTCCTCGCCTGGCTCCTATAATTCACCCCTCCACTTT	CASSSSPGSYNSPLHF
TRBV12-3/TRBV12-4	many	15	TRBJ2-3	.	TGTGCCAGCCTAACCCTTCCGGCCATCACAGATACGCAGTATTTT	CASLTLPAITDTQYF
TRBV2	.	15	TRBJ1-6	.	TGTGCCAGCAGTGTGGACACTAGCAATAATTCACCCCTCCACTTT	CASSVDTSNNSPLHF
TRBV18	.	15	TRBJ2-1	.	TGTGCCAGCTCATCAGGGGCGGCTAGCTACGATGAGCAGTTCTTC	CASSSGAASYDEQFF
TRBV6-2/TRBV6-3	.	13	TRBJ1-1	.	TGTGCCAGCATTAGGGGCTTAAACACTGAAGCTTTCTTT	CASIRGLNTEAFF
TRBV12-3/TRBV12-4	few	16	TRBJ1-4	TRBD1	TGTGCCAGCAGTTTCCCGACAGGGGTAGCTAATGAAAAACTGTTTTTT	CASSFPTGVANEKLFF
TRBV14	many	14	TRBJ1-4	.	TGTGCCAGCACCCCAGGGACCAGAGGGGAAAAACTGTTTTTT	CASTPGTRGEKLFF
TRBV20-1	many	16	TRBJ2-3	.	TGCAGTGCTAGAGATTTGAGGGGTACTAGCACAGATACGCAGTATTTT	CSARDLRGTSTDTQYF
TRBV9	.	14	TRBJ2-5	TRBD1	TGTGCCAGCAGCCCGGGACAGCAGCAAGAGACCCAGTACTTC	CASSPGQQQETQYF
TRBV29-1	few	16	TRBJ1-2	TRBD1	TGCAGCGTGGCCGGGACAGAGGATGTTGGTAACTATGGCTACACCTTC	CSVAGTEDVGNYGYTF
TRBV29-1	few	14	TRBJ2-3	.	TGCAGCGTTGCTCGTGGGGTCGGCACAGATACGCAGTATTTT	CSVARGVGTDTQYF
TRBV5-1	many	13	TRBJ2-7	TRBD1	TGCGCCAGCAGCTGGGGACAGGGCTACGAGCAGTACTTC	CASSWGQGYEQYF
TRBV27	few	15	TRBJ1-2	.	TGTGCCAGCAGTTTCGCTACCGGGATCAACTATGGCTACACCTTC	CASSFATGINYGYTF
TRBV5-1	few	16	TRBJ1-4	.	TGCGCCAGCAGCTTTGGACCGATGGAAAATAATGAAAAACTGTTTTTT	CASSFGPMENNEKLFF
TRBV12-3/TRBV12-4	many	12	TRBJ2-7	.	TGTGCCAGCAGTCCCGATGGGATCAAGCAGTACTTC	CASSPDGIKQYF
TRBV10-3	many	15	TRBJ1-1	TRBD1	TGTGCCGTCTCTCCGGGACAGGGGTTGAACACTGAAGCTTTCTTT	CAVSPGQGLNTEAFF
TRBV19	many	14	TRBJ1-2	.	TGTGCCAGTAGTATTGGGGGCTCCAACTATGGCTACACCTTC	CASSIGGSNYGYTF
TRBV24-1	.	15	TRBJ2-7	.	TGTGCCACCAGTGAAACTCAGGGGAGCCTTGGCGAGCAGTACTTC	CATSETQGSLGEQYF
TRBV6-2/TRBV6-3	.	14	TRBJ2-1	.	TGTGCCAGCAGAAGAAGCGGGTTATACAATGAGCAGTTCTTC	CASRRSGLYNEQFF
TRBV6-5	many	14	TRBJ2-1	TRBD2	TGTGCCAGCAATTTAGCGGGGGCCTACAATGAGCAGTTCTTC	CASNLAGAYNEQFF
TRBV20-1	.	13	TRBJ2-5	.	TGCAGTGCACATTCTAGCAGACAAGAGACCCAGTACTTC	CSAHSSRQETQYF
TRBV12-3/TRBV12-4	few	14	TRBJ2-7	TRBD1	TGTGCCAGCAGTCCCGGGACAGGGGGTAGCGAGCAGTACTTC	CASSPGTGGSEQYF
TRBV9	many	12	TRBJ2-3	.	TGTGCCAGCAGCGTAGGGGGAGGTGCGCAGTATTTT	CASSVGGGAQYF
TRBV3-1	.	15	TRBJ1-1	TRBD1	TGTGCCAGCAGCCCATCTGGACAGGGGAACACTGAAGCTTTCTTT	CASSPSGQGNTEAFF
TRBV9	many	15	TRBJ2-2	.	TGTGCCAGCAGCGAGGTGTCCCCGAACACCGGGGAGCTGTTTTTT	CASSEVSPNTGELFF
TRBV20-1	many	10	TRBJ2-7	TRBD1	TGCAGTGCGGTTGGGACAGGGTATTACTTC	CSAVGTGYYF
TRBV7-2	few	14	TRBJ2-5	.	TGTGCCAGCAGCCGGAGCGGAGGCCAAGAGACCCAGTACTTC	CASSRSGGQETQYF
TRBV11-2	many	18	TRBJ2-2	TRBD2	TGTGCCAGCAGCTTAGAGGGGTTACTAGCGGGGGACACCGGGGAGCTGTTTTTT	CASSLEGLLAGDTGELFF
TRBV7-9	many	14	TRBJ2-7	TRBD2	TGTGCCAGCAGCCGTAGCGGGAAATCCTACGAGCAGTACTTC	CASSRSGKSYEQYF
TRBV10-1	many	14	TRBJ2-7	.	TGCGCCAGTCAACCGGAATCTCAGGACTACGAGCAGTACTTC	CASQPESQDYEQYF
TRBV20-1	many	16	TRBJ1-6	TRBD1	TGCAGTGCTAGTACAGGGGGCGCGGCCTATAATTCACCCCTCCACTTT	CSASTGGAAYNSPLHF
TRBV11-2	.	16	TRBJ2-5	TRBD2	TGTGCCAGCAGCTTCGGGACTAGCGGGGTGGGGGAGACCCAGTACTTC	CASSFGTSGVGETQYF
TRBV4-3	many	15	TRBJ2-1	.	TGCGCCAGCAGCCAAGATTGGGCAGGGGTCAATGAGCAGTTCTTC	CASSQDWAGVNEQFF
TRBV10-3	few	14	TRBJ2-5	.	TGTGCCATCAGTGAGTCCGGGCAGAAAGAGACCCAGTACTTC	CAISESGQKETQYF
TRBV12-3/TRBV12-4	many	13	TRBJ1-6	.	TGTGCCAGCAGTGACAGACCTAATTCACCCCTCCACTTT	CASSDRPNSPLHF
TRBV28	many	16	TRBJ2-3	.	TGTGCCAGCAGCCCGGCTCCCCCACCGACGGCGGATACGCAGTATTTT	CASSPAPPPTADTQYF
TRBV12-3/TRBV12-4	few	12	TRBJ2-6	.	TGTGCCACCCGACCTGGGGCCAACGTCCTGACTTTC	CATRPGANVLTF
TRBV5-1	many	13	TRBJ2-3	.	TGCGCCACCTCCCTTACCCCCGGGGATACGCAGTATTTT	CATSLTPGDTQYF
TRBV6-5	many	11	TRBJ2-7	.	TGTGCCAGCAGGAGGGGAGGCGAGCAGTACTTC	CASRRGGEQYF
TRBV11-2	.	15	TRBJ2-7	TRBD2	TGTGCCAGCAGCTTAGAGGGCGCTAGCGGCTACGAGCAGTACTTC	CASSLEGASGYEQYF
TRBV29-1	.	14	TRBJ2-2	.	TGCAGCGTTGAATTTGTGACAAACACCGAGGAGCTGTTTTTT	CSVEFVTNTEELFF
TRBV15	many	14	TRBJ2-5	.	TGTGCCACCAGCAGAGATTTAGCTGGAGAGACCCAGTACTTC	CATSRDLAGETQYF
TRBV7-9	.	16	TRBJ2-1	TRBD2	TGTGCCAGCAGCTTCTCGACTAGCGGGGGCGGGGGTGAGCAGTTCTTC	CASSFSTSGGGGEQFF
TRBV19	.	14	TRBJ2-7	TRBD1	TGTGCCAGTAGTATGGGACAGGGGGCCTACGAGCAGTACTTC	CASSMGQGAYEQYF
TRBV4-3	.	23	TRBJ2-1	TRBD2	TGCGCCAGCAGCCCCACCCTAGCGGGGGGGCCCGGCGCGGCTGCGTATGAGTACAATGAGCAGTTCTTC	CASSPTLAGGPGAAAYEYNEQFF
TRBV27	many	14	TRBJ1-2	TRBD1	TGTGCCAGCACGGGACAGGGGGCGTTGTATGGCTACACCTTC	CASTGQGALYGYTF
TRBV4-2	few	15	TRBJ2-7	.	TGTGCCATGAGCCCTGGGCTCGCGGGAACCTACGAGCAGTACTTC	CAMSPGLAGTYEQYF
TRBV20-1	many	15	TRBJ2-1	TRBD1	TGCAGTGCTAGAGTCCCAGGGGGCCTCTACAATGAGCAGTTCTTC	CSARVPGGLYNEQFF
TRBV6-1	many	15	TRBJ1-2	TRBD1	TGTGCCAGCAGCCTCACAGGGGGCGCCCACTATGGCTACACCTTC	CASSLTGGAHYGYTF
TRBV3-1	few	19	TRBJ2-2	TRBD2	TGTGCCAGCAGCCAAGATAATCGGAGACTAGCGGGGAACACCGGGGAGCTGTTTTTT	CASSQDNRRLAGNTGELFF
TRBV14	many	13	TRBJ2-1	.	TGTGCCAGCAGCCAAAGTCTGCGGGATGAGCAGTTCTTC	CASSQSLRDEQFF
TRBV5-1	.	15	TRBJ2-2	TRBD2	TGCGCCAGCAGCTTTCGGGAGGGCCGGGCCGGGGAGCTGTTTTTT	CASSFREGRAGELFF